A selection of T cell receptor beta chains follows, all from one sample in a study of blood T cell repertoires in COVID-19. Assay used: immunoSEQ multiplex PCR; TCRdb lists only in-frame clones, some missing. The sample consists of tens of thousands of clones, about 91% of them appearing once. Material: peripheral blood. All receptors derive from a human donor in a cohort sampled during active COVID-19. The CDR3 runs from the conserved cysteine through the conserved F or W. The D gene is left open where the match is weak. Rows give clone size only sometimes, using once, few, many, or a class for an expanded clone.

V gene	CDR3 length	D gene	J gene	clone size	CDR3 DNA	CDR3 protein
TRBV14	16	TRBD1	TRBJ2-1	few	TGTGCCAGCAGCCCGGGACAGGGTTACTCCTACAATGAGCAGTTCTTC	CASSPGQGYSYNEQFF
TRBV2	13	.	TRBJ2-1	once	TGTGCCAGCATTACCCTGCGGAATAATGAGCAGTTCTTC	CASITLRNNEQFF
TRBV5-6	14	TRBD1	TRBJ1-2	.	TGTGCCAGCAGCCCCGGGACAGGGATTTATGGCTACACCTTC	CASSPGTGIYGYTF
TRBV27	14	TRBD1	TRBJ1-2	.	TGTGCCAGCAGACCGAGACAGGGGAACTATGGCTACACCTTC	CASRPRQGNYGYTF
TRBV6-1	14	.	TRBJ2-2	.	TGTGCCAGCAGTGAAATCAGTAACACCGGGGAGCTGTTTTTT	CASSEISNTGELFF
TRBV18	15	TRBD1	TRBJ1-5	.	TGTGCCAGCTCACCAGGGACAGGGAGCAATCAGCCCCAGCATTTT	CASSPGTGSNQPQHF
TRBV30	17	TRBD2	TRBJ2-1	few	TGTGCCTGGAGTGGCCTAGCGGGAGGGGGTTACAACAATGAGCAGTTCTTC	CAWSGLAGGGYNNEQFF
TRBV4-1	16	TRBD1	TRBJ2-1	.	TGCGCCAGCAGCCGCAGGGGGCAAACACGGTTCGATGAGCAGTTCTTC	CASSRRGQTRFDEQFF
TRBV25-1	13	.	TRBJ2-3	.	TGTGCCAGCGGGGCTGGCGGCACAGATACGCAGTATTTT	CASGAGGTDTQYF
TRBV4-1	19	.	TRBJ1-5	.	TGCGCCAGCAGCCAAGACCTCAATTTACGACCGAAGAGGAATCAGCCCCAGCATTTT	CASSQDLNLRPKRNQPQHF
TRBV27	15	TRBD1	TRBJ1-2	.	TGTGCCAGCAGTTCAACGGGGACAGGGGGCTATGGCTACACCTTC	CASSSTGTGGYGYTF
TRBV28	14	TRBD1	TRBJ1-5	few	TGTGCCAGCAGGGTAACAGGGGTGAGTCAGCCCCAGCATTTT	CASRVTGVSQPQHF
TRBV27	13	.	TRBJ1-5	.	TGTGCCAGCAGTGCGGATAGCAATCAGCCCCAGCATTTT	CASSADSNQPQHF
TRBV6-2/TRBV6-3	14	TRBD1	TRBJ2-7	.	TGTGCCAGCAGTTACTCTCAGGGGGCGTTCGAGCAGTACTTC	CASSYSQGAFEQYF
TRBV19	15	TRBD1	TRBJ2-2	.	TGTGCCAGTAGTGACAGGGGTGCGGACACCGGGGAGCTGTTTTTT	CASSDRGADTGELFF
TRBV7-9	17	TRBD2	TRBJ2-3	.	TGTGCCAGCAGCTTCCCAGTACTAGCGGGACGGATAAATACGCAGTATTTT	CASSFPVLAGRINTQYF
TRBV7-2	16	TRBD1	TRBJ1-2	.	TGTGCCAGCAGCTTAGGGGACAGGGGGCTCCCCTATGGCTACACCTTC	CASSLGDRGLPYGYTF
TRBV6-6	17	TRBD1	TRBJ2-6	.	TGTGCCAGCAGTCCGACAGGGGTTAGCTCTGGGGCCAACGTCCTGACTTTC	CASSPTGVSSGANVLTF
TRBV27	17	.	TRBJ1-3	.	TGTGCCAGCAGTCATCGTGGGCGGGGGTACTCTGGAAACACCATATATTTT	CASSHRGRGYSGNTIYF
TRBV5-4	14	TRBD1	TRBJ1-1	.	TGTGCCAGCAGCTTGGTGGGACAGTACACTGAAGCTTTCTTT	CASSLVGQYTEAFF
TRBV10-2	11	.	TRBJ2-1	.	TGCGCCAGCAGTCAGTACAATGAGCAGTTCTTC	CASSQYNEQFF
TRBV7-9	16	.	TRBJ1-2	.	TGTGCCAGCAGCCTAGATGGGACACGCTCCTTCTATGGCTACACCTTC	CASSLDGTRSFYGYTF
TRBV5-1	18	TRBD1	TRBJ1-4	few	TGCGCCAGCAGCTGGGCCAATGACAGGGGTGCAACTAATGAAAAACTGTTTTTT	CASSWANDRGATNEKLFF
TRBV6-5	14	TRBD1	TRBJ1-4	.	TGTGCCAGCAGTTACCAGGGGGCTAATGAAAAACTGTTTTTT	CASSYQGANEKLFF
TRBV2	14	TRBD1	TRBJ1-5	once	TGTGCCAGCAGTGAATGGGACAGAAATCAGCCCCAGCATTTT	CASSEWDRNQPQHF
TRBV5-6	16	TRBD2	TRBJ2-1	.	TGTGCCAGCAGCACGGCTAGCGGGAGCCTTGGGAATGAGCAGTTCTTC	CASSTASGSLGNEQFF
TRBV5-1	12	TRBD1	TRBJ1-2	.	TGCGCCAGCAGCTTGGACAGGGGCTTTGACACCTTC	CASSLDRGFDTF
TRBV21-1	15	.	TRBJ2-1	.	TGTGCCAGCAGCGCAACTAGCGACTCCTACAATGAGCAGTTCTTC	CASSATSDSYNEQFF
TRBV25-1	16	TRBD2	TRBJ2-1	.	TGTGCCAGCAGTGAATTAGGGACTAGCGACCAGGGGGAGCAGTTCTTC	CASSELGTSDQGEQFF
TRBV2	15	TRBD1	TRBJ1-4	.	TGTGCCAGCAGTGCCGACAGGGCCCAGAATGAAAAACTGTTTTTT	CASSADRAQNEKLFF
TRBV5-6	15	.	TRBJ1-4	.	TGTGCCAGCAGCTCGAGCCGGACTGCAAATGAAAAACTGTTTTTT	CASSSSRTANEKLFF
TRBV19	17	.	TRBJ1-3	.	TGTGCCAGTAGTATCGGCGGGGTAAGGCCGTCTGGAAACACCATATATTTT	CASSIGGVRPSGNTIYF
TRBV6-5	16	.	TRBJ1-3	few	TGTGCCAGCAGTTACTCGGGCCTGCGCTCTGGAAACACCATATATTTT	CASSYSGLRSGNTIYF
TRBV5-5	13	.	TRBJ1-5	once	TGTGCCAGCAGCTTGTTCGGTGATCAGCCCCAGCATTTT	CASSLFGDQPQHF
TRBV12-3/TRBV12-4	13	.	TRBJ2-1	once	TGTGCCAGCAGGTTCGCTTCCGGGAATGAGCAGTTCTTC	CASRFASGNEQFF
TRBV7-9	17	.	TRBJ1-6	.	TGTGCCAGCAGCTATGAGGGCAGCAACTCCTATAATTCACCCCTCCACTTT	CASSYEGSNSYNSPLHF
TRBV30	13	TRBD1	TRBJ1-1	once	TGTGCCTGGAGTTGGGACAGGGGGCGAGAAGCTTTCTTT	CAWSWDRGREAFF
TRBV7-2	16	.	TRBJ2-7	.	TGTGCCAGCAGCTTAGCGTTCCGGGAGATGGGATACGAGCAGTACTTC	CASSLAFREMGYEQYF
TRBV14	17	.	TRBJ2-5	.	TGTGCCAGCAGCCAAGATGGCGGGACAGCTTTTCAAGAGACCCAGTACTTC	CASSQDGGTAFQETQYF
TRBV14	13	.	TRBJ1-2	.	TGTGCCAGCAGCCAAAACTGGACTCGGGGCTACACCTTC	CASSQNWTRGYTF
TRBV11-2	16	.	TRBJ1-3	.	TGTGCCAGCAGCTTAGGTGCCGGCAGGACTGGAAACACCATATATTTT	CASSLGAGRTGNTIYF
TRBV7-3	17	TRBD2	TRBJ2-2	.	TGTGCCAGCAGCCCCATCCGGGGGACTAGCGGCACCGGGGAGCTGTTTTTT	CASSPIRGTSGTGELFF
TRBV4-2	13	.	TRBJ2-5	.	TGTGCCAGCAGCCAAGAATCCAGGGAGACCCAGTACTTC	CASSQESRETQYF
TRBV5-5	16	.	TRBJ1-4	.	TGTGCCAGCAGCTTGGAAGGTGGACAGCGGGGTGAAAAACTGTTTTTT	CASSLEGGQRGEKLFF
TRBV6-6	13	.	TRBJ1-6	once	TGTGCCAGCAGCGGCAGTCCGGGGTCACCCCTCCACTTT	CASSGSPGSPLHF
TRBV19	13	.	TRBJ1-2	.	TGTGCCAGTAGTATCTCGCGGAGGGATGGCTACACCTTC	CASSISRRDGYTF
TRBV2	17	TRBD2	TRBJ2-1	.	TGTGCCAGCAGTAAGACTAGCGGGGGAAGCTCCTACAATGAGCAGTTCTTC	CASSKTSGGSSYNEQFF
TRBV19	16	TRBD2	TRBJ2-1	.	TGTGCCAGTAGTATAACAGCGGGAAACTCCTACAATGAGCAGTTCTTC	CASSITAGNSYNEQFF
TRBV4-2	14	.	TRBJ2-7	.	TGTGCCAGCAGCCAAGGAGGCGGGCGCTACGAGCAGTACTTC	CASSQGGGRYEQYF
TRBV4-1	15	TRBD1	TRBJ1-1	.	TGCGCCAGCAGCCAAGCCCGACGGACAGGGCAAGACGCTTTCTTT	CASSQARRTGQDAFF
TRBV4-2	17	TRBD2	TRBJ2-5	once	TGTGCCAGCAGCCAATGGCCCCGGGGTAGCGGGCAAGAGACCCAGTACTTC	CASSQWPRGSGQETQYF
TRBV5-1	13	.	TRBJ2-5	.	TGCGCCAGCAGCCAGGGGGGATCCGAGACCCAGTACTTC	CASSQGGSETQYF
TRBV3-1/TRBV3-2	15	.	TRBJ2-7	.	TGTGCCAGCAGCCAAAGAGTACACAGGCCCCGCGAGCAGTACTTC	CASSQRVHRPREQYF
TRBV12-3/TRBV12-4	12	TRBD1	TRBJ1-2	.	TGTGCCAGCAGTCCCCGGACAGGGGGCTACACCTTC	CASSPRTGGYTF